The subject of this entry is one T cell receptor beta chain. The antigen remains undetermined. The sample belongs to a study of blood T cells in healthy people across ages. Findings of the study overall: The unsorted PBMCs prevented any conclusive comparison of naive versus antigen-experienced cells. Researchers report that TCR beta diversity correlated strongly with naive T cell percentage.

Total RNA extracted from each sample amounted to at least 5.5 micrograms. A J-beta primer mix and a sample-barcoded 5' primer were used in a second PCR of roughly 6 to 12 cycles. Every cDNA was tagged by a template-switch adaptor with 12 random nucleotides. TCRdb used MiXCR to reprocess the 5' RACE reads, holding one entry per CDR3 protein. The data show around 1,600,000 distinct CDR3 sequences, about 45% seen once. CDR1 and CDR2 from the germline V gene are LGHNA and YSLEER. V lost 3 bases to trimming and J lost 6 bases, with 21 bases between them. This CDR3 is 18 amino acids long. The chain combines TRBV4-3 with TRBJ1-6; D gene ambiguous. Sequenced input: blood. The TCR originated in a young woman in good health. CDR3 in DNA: TGCGCCAGCAGCCATGCTAGGTGGCTTGAGACAAGTAATTCACCCCTCCACTTT. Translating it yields CASSHARWLETSNSPLHF.